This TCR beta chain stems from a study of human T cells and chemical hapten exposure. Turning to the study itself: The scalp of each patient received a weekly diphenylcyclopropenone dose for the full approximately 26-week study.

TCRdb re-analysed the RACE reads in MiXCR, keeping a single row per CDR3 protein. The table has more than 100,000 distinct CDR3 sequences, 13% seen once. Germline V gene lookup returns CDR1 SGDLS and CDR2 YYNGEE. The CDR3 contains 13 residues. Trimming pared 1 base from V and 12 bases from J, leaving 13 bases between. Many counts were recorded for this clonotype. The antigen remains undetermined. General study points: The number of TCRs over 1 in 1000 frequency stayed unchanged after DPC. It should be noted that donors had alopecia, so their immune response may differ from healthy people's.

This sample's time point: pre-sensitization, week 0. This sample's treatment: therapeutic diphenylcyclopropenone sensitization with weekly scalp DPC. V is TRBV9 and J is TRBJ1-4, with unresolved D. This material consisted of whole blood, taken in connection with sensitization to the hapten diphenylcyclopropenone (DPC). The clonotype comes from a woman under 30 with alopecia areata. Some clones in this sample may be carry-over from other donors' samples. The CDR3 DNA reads TGTGCCAGCAGCGTATTGCCCGGGGTAGAACTGTTTTTT. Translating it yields CASSVLPGVELFF.